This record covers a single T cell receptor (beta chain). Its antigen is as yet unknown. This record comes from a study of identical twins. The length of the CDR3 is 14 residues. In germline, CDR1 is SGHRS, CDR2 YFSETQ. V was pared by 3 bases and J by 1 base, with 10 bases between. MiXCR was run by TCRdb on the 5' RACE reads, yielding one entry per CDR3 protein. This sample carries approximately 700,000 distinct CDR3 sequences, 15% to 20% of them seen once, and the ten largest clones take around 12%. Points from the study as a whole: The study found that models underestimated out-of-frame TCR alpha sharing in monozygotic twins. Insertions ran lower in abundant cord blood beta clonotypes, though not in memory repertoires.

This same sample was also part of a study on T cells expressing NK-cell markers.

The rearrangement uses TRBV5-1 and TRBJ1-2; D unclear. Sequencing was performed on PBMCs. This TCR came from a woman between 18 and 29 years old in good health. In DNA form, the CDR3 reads TGCGCCAGCAGCTCCGACTCCTTTAACTATGGCTACACCTTC. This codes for CASSSDSFNYGYTF.